This T cell receptor (beta chain) was retrieved from a study of blood T cell repertoires in COVID-19. Study as a whole: Italy, Spain and the United States were the sources of the convalescent and acute COVID-19 samples. The analysed material was cDNA or gDNA that came from T cells, B-cell-depleted T cells, or PBMCs.

CDR1 and CDR2 (germline): SGHDT, YYEEEE. There are 14 residues in the CDR3. Trimming removed 6 bases from V and 5 bases from J; junction bases left unmatched: 9. Under the authors' procedure: Nucleated cell counts were estimated from reference gene primer amplification. Only in-frame clones appear in the TCRdb table, and some are missing; sequencing was by immunoSEQ multiplex PCR. The D gene and trimming were derived from the DNA, and the V and J assignments and clone size from that table. The sample has 60,000 to 90,000 clones; approximately 80% are singletons. This TCR derives from a man aged 55 to 70 with active or convalescent COVID-19. The specimen sequenced was peripheral blood. The genes are TRBV5-6 and TRBJ1-2; TRBD1 matches at 8 bases. The CDR3 DNA is TGTGCCAGCACCCGCCAGGACAGGGCGTATGGCTACACCTTC. Its protein is CASTRQDRAYGYTF.